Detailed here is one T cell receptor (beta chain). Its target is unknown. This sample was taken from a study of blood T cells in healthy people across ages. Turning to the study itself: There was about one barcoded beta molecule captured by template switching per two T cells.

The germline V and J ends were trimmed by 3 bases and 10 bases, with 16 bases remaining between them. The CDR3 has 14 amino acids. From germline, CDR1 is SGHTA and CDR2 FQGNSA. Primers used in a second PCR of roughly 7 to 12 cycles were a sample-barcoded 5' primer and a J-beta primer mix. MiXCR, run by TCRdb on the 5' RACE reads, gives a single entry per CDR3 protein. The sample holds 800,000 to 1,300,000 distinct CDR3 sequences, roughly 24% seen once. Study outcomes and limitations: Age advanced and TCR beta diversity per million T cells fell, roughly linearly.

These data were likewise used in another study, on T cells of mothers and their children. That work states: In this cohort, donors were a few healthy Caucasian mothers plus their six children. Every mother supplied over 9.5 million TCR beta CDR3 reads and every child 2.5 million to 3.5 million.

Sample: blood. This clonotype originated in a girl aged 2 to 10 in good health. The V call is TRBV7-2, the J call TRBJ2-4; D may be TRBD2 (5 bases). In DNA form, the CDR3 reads TGTGCCAGCAGCTTTGAGGGTGGCCTACGGATTCAGTACTTC. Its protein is CASSFEGGLRIQYF.